The source of this T cell receptor (beta chain) is a study of blood T cell repertoires in COVID-19. Study details: Whether acute or convalescent, the COVID-19 samples came from the United States, Italy and Spain.

The CDR3 has 12 residues. Germline V CDR1 and CDR2: LGHDT, YNNKEL (reference sequence). V was pared by 4 bases and J by 3 bases, with 6 bases between. The data were produced by immunoSEQ multiplex PCR, yet TCRdb's version contains in-frame clones alone and is incomplete. The sample lists 100,000 to 150,000 clones, roughly 90% occurring once. The chain links TRBV3-1 (or the pseudogene TRBV3-2) to TRBJ1-1; D is ambiguous. Specimen: peripheral blood. This TCR was sampled from a man between 70 and 80 years old with active COVID-19. CDR3 protein: CASSPRDTEAFF. For the CDR3, the DNA is TGTGCCAGCAGCCCCCGGGACACTGAAGCTTTCTTT.